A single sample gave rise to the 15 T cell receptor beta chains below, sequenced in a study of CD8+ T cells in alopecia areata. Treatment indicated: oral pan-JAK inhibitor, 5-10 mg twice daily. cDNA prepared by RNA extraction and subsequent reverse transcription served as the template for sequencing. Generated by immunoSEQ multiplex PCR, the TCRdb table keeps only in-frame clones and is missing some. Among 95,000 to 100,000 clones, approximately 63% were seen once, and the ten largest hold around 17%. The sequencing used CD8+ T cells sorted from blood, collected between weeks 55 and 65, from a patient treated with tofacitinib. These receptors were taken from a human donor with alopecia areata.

The CDR3 loop is CASSPGANYEQYF. CDR3 coding DNA: TGTGCCAGCAGCCCCGGGGCTAACTACGAGCAGTACTTC. The chain recombines TRBV5-6 with TRBJ2-7, with D perhaps given as TRBD1 or TRBD2 (5 bases each). This CDR3 comprises 13 residues. Trimming removed 4 bases from V and 3 bases from J, with 11 bases in between. CDR1 SGHDT and CDR2 YYEEEE come from the germline V gene. Based on the CDR3 plus reference TRBV5-6 and TRBJ2-7, the full variable domain is DAGVTQSPTHLIKTRGQQVTLRCSPKSGHDTVSWYQQALGQGPQFIFQYYEEEERQRGNFPDRFSGHQFPNYSSELNVNALLLGDSALYLCASSPGANYEQYFGPGTRLTVT.

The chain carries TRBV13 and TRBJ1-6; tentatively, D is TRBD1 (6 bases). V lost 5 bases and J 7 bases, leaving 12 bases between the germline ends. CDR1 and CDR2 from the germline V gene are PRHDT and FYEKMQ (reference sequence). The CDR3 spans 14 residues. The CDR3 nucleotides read TGTGCCAGCAGCCAACGGACAGCCAATTCACCCCTCCACTTT. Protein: CASSQRTANSPLHF.

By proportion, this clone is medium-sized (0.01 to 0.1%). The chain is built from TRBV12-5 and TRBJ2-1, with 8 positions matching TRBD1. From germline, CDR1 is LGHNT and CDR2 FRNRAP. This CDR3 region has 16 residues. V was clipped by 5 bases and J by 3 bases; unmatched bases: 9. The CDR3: CASGPEGQASYNEQFF. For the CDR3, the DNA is TGTGCTAGTGGTCCAGAGGGACAGGCTAGCTACAATGAGCAGTTCTTC.

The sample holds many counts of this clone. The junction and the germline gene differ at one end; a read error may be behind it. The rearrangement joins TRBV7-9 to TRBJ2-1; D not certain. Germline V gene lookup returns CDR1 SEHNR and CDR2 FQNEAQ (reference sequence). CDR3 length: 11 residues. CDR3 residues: CASSDPRSKLF. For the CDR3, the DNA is TGTGCCAGCAGCGACCCGAGAAGCAAGCTCTTC.

CDR3 in amino acids: CASSPVAGDTEAFF. DNA of the CDR3: TGTGCCAGCAGTCCGGTGGCGGGGGACACTGAAGCTTTCTTT. The genes are TRBV27 and TRBJ1-1, with D perhaps matching TRBD1 (5 bases). Trimming left V 5 bases short and J 3 bases short, with 13 bases between. The germline gives CDR1 MNHEY, CDR2 SMNVEV (reference sequence). This CDR3 has 14 residues.

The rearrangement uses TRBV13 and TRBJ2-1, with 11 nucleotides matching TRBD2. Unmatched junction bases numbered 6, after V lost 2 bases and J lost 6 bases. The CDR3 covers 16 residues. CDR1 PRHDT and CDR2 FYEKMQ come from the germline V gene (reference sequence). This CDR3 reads CASSLNPGLAVNEQFF. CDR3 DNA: TGTGCCAGCAGCTTAAACCCGGGACTAGCGGTCAATGAGCAGTTCTTC.

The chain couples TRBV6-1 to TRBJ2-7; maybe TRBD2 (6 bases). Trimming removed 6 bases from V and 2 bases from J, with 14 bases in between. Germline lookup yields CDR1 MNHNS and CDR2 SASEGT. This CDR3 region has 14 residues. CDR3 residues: CASRGPGGTYEQYF. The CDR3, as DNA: TGTGCCAGCAGAGGCCCCGGGGGTACCTACGAGCAGTACTTC.

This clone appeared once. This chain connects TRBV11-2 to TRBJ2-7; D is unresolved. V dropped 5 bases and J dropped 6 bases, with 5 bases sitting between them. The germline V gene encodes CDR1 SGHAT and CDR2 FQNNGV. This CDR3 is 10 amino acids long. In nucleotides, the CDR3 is TGTGCCAGCAGCGCCGCCGAGCAGTACTTC. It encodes CASSAAEQYF.

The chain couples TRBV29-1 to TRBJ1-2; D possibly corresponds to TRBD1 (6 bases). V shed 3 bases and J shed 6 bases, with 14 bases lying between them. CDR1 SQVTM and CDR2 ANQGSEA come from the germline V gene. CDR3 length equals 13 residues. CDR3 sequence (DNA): TGCAGCGTTGATGAGGGGGTCAGGAATGGCTACACCTTC. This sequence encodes CSVDEGVRNGYTF.

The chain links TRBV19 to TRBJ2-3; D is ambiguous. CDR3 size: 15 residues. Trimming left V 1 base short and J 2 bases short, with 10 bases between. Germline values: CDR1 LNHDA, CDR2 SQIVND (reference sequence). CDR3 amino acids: CASSIGGRPTDTQYF. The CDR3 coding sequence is TGTGCCAGTAGTATAGGCGGTAGGCCCACAGATACGCAGTATTTT.

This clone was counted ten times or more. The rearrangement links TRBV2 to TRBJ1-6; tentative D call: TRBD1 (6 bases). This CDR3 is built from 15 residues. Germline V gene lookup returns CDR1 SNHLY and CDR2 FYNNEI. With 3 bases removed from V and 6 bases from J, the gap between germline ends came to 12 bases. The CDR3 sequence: CASSDWGQTNSPLHF. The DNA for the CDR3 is TGTGCCAGCAGTGATTGGGGACAAACTAATTCACCCCTCCACTTT.

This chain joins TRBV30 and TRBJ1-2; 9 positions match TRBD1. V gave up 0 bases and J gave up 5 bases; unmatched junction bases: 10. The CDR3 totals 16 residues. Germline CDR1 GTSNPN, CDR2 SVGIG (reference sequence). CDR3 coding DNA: TGTGCCTGGAGTGTAGCCCGGACAGGGGTTGGGTATGGCTACACCTTC. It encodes CAWSVARTGVGYGYTF.

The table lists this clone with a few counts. The DNA for the CDR3 is TGCGCCAGCAGCCACCCTCAGGACAGGGGGCAGGGCGAGCAGTACTTC. This codes for CASSHPQDRGQGEQYF. V usage is TRBV4-1 and J usage is TRBJ2-7; 11 positions agree with TRBD1. The V gene's germline CDR1 is MGHRA and CDR2 YSYEKL. The CDR3 has 16 amino acids. V shed 3 bases, J shed 6 bases, and the junction held 10 bases outside the gene matches.

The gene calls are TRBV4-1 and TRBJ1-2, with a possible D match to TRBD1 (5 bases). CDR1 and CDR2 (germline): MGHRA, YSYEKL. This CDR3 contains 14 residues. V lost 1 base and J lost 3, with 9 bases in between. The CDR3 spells CASSQGTGDYGYTF. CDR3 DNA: TGCGCCAGCAGCCAAGGGACGGGGGACTATGGCTACACCTTC.

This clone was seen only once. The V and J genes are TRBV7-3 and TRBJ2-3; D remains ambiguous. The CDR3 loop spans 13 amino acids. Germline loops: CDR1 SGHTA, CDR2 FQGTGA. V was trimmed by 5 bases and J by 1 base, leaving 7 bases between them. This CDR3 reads CASSRLGTDTQYF. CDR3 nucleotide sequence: TGTGCCAGCAGCCGGCTAGGCACAGATACGCAGTATTTT.